This T cell receptor (beta chain) was captured in a study of blood T cell repertoires in COVID-19. Only one count was recorded for this clone. The germline V gene has CDR1 SGHRS and CDR2 YFSETQ. V lost 2 bases, J lost 8 bases, and 11 bases lay in between. The CDR3 has 13 residues. This table comes from immunoSEQ multiplex PCR, and its TCRdb copy is limited to in-frame clones, with some not included. Of more than 1,500 clones in the sample, roughly 84% were seen once. The chain uses TRBV5-1 and TRBJ2-1; tentative D call: TRBD1 (5 bases). The sequencing sample was made of peripheral blood. The sequence was collected from an older man with active COVID-19. The CDR3 is CASSFQGWDEQFF. The DNA for the CDR3 is TGCGCCAGCAGCTTCCAGGGTTGGGATGAGCAGTTCTTC.